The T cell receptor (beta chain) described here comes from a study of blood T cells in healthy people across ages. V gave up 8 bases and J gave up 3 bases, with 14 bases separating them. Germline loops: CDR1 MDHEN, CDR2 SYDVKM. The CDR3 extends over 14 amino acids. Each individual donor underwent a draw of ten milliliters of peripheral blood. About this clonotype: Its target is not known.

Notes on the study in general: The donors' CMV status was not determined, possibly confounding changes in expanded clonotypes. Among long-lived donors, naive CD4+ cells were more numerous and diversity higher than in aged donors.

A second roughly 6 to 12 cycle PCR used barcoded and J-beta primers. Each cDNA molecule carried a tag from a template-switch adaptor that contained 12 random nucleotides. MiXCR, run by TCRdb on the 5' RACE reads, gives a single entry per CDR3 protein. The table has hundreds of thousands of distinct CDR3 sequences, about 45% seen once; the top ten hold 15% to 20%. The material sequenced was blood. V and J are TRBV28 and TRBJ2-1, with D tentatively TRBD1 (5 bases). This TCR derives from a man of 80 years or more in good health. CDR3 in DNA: TGTGCCAGCGACCAGGGTAAGGGCTACAATGAGCAGTTCTTC. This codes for CASDQGKGYNEQFF.